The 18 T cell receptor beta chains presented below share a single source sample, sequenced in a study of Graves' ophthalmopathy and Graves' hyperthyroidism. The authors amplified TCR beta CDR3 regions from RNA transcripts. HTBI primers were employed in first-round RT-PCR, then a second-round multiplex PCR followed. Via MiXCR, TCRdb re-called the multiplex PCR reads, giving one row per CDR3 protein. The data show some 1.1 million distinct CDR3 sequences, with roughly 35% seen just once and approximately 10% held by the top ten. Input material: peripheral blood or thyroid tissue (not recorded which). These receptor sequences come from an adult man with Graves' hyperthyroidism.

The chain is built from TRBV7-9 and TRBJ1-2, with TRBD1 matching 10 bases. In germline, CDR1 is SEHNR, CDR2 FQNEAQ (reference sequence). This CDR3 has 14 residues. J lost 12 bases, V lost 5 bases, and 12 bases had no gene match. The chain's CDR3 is CASSAALGQGFHTF. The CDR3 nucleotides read TGTGCCAGCAGCGCCGCATTGGGACAGGGGTTCCACACCTTC.

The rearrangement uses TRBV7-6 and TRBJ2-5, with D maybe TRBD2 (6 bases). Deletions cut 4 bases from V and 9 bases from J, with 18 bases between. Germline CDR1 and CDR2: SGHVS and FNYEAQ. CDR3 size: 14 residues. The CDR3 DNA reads TGTGCCAGCAGCTCCCTCGGGGAGCGGGTGGCCCAGTACTTC. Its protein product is CASSSLGERVAQYF.

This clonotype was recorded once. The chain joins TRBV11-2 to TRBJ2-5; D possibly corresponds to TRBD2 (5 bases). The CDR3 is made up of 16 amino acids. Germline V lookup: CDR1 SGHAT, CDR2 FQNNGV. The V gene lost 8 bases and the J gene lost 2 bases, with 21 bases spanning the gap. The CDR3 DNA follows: TGTGCCAGCTCACCACCGGTCATAGGGAGACAAGAGACCCAGTACTTC. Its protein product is CASSPPVIGRQETQYF. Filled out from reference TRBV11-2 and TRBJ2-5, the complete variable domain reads EAGVAQSPRYKIIEKRQSVAFWCNPISGHATLYWYQQILGQGPKLLIQFQNNGVVDDSQLPKDRFSAERLKGVDSTLKIQPAKLEDSAVYLCASSPPVIGRQETQYFGPGTRLLVL.

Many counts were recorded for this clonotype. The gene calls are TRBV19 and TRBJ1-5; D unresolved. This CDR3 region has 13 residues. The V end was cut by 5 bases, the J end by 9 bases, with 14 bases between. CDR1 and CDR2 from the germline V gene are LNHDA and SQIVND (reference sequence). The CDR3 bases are TGTGCCAGTAGTCCGGTCGACGGTGGGCCCCAGCATTTT. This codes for CASSPVDGGPQHF.

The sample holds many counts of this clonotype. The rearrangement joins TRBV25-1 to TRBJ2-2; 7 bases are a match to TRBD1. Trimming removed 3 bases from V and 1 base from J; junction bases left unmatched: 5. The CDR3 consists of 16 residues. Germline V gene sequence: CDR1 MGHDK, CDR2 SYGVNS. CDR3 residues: CASSDPGQLNTGELFF. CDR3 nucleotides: TGTGCCAGCAGTGACCCGGGACAGCTGAACACCGGGGAGCTGTTTTTT.

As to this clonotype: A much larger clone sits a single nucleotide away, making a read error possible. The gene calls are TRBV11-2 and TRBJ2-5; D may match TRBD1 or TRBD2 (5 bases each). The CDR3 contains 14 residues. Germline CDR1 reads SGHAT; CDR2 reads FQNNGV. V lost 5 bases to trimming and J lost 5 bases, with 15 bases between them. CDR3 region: CASSPGAGWETQYF. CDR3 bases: TGTGCCAGCAGCCCCGGGGCAGGATGGGAGACCCAGTACTTC.

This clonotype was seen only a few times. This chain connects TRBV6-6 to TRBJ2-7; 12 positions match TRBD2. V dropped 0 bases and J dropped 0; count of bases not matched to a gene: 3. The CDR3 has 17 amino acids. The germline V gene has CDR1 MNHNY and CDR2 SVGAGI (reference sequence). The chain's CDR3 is CASSYSGLAGFSYEQYF. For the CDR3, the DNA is TGTGCCAGCAGTTACTCGGGACTAGCGGGTTTCTCCTACGAGCAGTACTTC.

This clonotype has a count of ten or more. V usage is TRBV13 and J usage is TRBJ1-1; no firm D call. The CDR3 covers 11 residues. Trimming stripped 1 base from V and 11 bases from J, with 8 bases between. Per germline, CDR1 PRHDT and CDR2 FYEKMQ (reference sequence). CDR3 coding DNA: TGTGCCAGCAGCTTAGTTGGCTTGGCTTTCTTT. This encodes CASSLVGLAFF.

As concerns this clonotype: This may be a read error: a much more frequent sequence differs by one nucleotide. DNA for the CDR3: TGTGCCAGCAGTGCGTTTCATATAGACTATGGCTACACCTTC. Its translation: CASSAFHIDYGYTF. The chain has TRBV2 and TRBJ1-2; no clear D. Germline assignment: CDR1 SNHLY and CDR2 FYNNEI. CDR3 length: 14 amino acids. Deletions cut 4 bases from V and 3 bases from J, with 12 bases between.

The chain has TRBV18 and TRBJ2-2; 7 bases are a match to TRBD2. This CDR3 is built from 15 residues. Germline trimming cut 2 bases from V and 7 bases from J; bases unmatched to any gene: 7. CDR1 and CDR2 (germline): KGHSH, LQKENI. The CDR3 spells CASSPEGGPNGELFF. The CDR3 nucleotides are TGTGCCAGCTCACCAGAGGGAGGGCCTAACGGGGAGCTGTTTTTT.

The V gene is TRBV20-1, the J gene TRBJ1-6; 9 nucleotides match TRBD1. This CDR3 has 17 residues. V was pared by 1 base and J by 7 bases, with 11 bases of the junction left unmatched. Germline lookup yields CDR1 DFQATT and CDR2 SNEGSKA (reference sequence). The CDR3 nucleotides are TGCAGTGCTAGAGGGACACCCTGGGGACAGGGCAATTCACCCCTCCACTTT. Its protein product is CSARGTPWGQGNSPLHF.

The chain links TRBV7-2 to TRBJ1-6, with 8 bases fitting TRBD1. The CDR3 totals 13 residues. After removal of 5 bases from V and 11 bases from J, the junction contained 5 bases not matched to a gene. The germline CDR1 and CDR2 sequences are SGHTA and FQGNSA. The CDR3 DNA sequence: TGTGCCAGCAGCGACCGACAGGGGACACCCCTCCACTTT. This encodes CASSDRQGTPLHF.

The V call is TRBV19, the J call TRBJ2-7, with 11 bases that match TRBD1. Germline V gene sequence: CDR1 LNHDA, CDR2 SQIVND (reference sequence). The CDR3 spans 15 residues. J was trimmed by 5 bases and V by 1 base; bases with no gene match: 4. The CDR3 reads CASSIGTGGDHEQYF. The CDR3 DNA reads TGTGCCAGTAGTATAGGGACAGGGGGCGACCACGAGCAGTACTTC. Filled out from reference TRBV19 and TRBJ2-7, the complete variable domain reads DGGITQSPKYLFRKEGQNVTLSCEQNLNHDAMYWYRQDPGQGLRLIYYSQIVNDFQKGDIAEGYSVSREKKESFPLTVTSAQKNPTAFYLCASSIGTGGDHEQYFGPGTRLTVT.

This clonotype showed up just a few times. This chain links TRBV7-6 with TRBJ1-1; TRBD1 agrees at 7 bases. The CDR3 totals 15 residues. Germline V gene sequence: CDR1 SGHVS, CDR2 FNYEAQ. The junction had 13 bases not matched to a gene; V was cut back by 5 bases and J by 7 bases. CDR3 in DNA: TGTGCCAGCAGCCCCGCGGAGGGGGCATTTGGTGAAGCTTTCTTT. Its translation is CASSPAEGAFGEAFF.

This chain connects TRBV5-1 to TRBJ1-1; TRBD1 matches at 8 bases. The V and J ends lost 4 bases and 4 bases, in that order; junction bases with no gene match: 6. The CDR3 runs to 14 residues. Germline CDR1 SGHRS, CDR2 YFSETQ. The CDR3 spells CASSLRGLTTEAFF. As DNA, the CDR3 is TGCGCCAGCAGCCTCAGGGGGCTCACCACTGAAGCTTTCTTT.

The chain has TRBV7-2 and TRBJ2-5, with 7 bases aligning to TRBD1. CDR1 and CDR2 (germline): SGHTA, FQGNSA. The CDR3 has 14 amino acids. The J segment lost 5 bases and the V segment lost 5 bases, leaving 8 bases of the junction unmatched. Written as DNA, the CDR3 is TGTGCCAGCAGCCAACAGGGGAAGGACGAGACCCAGTACTTC. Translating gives CASSQQGKDETQYF.

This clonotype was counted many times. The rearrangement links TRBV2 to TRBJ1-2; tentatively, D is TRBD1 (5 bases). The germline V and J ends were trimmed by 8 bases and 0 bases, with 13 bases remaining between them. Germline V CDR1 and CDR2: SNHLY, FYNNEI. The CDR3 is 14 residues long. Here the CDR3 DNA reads TGTGCCAGCCGGGACGGCTACTCTAACTATGGCTACACCTTC. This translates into CASRDGYSNYGYTF. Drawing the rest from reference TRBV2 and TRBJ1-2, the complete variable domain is EPEVTQTPSHQVTQMGQEVILRCVPISNHLYFYWYRQILGQKVEFLVSFYNNEISEKSEIFDDQFSVERPDGSNFTLKIRSTKLEDSAMYFCASRDGYSNYGYTFGSGTRLTVV.

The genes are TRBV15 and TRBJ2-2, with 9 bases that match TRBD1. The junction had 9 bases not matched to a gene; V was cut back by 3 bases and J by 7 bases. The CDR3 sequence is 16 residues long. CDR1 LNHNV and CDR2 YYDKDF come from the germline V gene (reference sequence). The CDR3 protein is CATSRLTTGGGGELFF. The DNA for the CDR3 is TGTGCCACCAGCAGGCTGACGACAGGGGGGGGCGGGGAGCTGTTTTTT.